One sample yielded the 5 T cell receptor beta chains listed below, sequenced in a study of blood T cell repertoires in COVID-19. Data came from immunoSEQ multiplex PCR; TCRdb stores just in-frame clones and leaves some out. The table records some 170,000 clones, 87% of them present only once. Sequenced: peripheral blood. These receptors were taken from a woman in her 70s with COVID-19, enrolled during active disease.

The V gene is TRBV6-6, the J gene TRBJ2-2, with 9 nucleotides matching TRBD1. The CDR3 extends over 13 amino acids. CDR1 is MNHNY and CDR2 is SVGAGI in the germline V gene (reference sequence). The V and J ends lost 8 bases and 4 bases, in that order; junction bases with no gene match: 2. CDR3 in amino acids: CASRTGATGELFF. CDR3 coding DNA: TGTGCCAGCCGGACAGGGGCCACCGGGGAGCTGTTTTTT.

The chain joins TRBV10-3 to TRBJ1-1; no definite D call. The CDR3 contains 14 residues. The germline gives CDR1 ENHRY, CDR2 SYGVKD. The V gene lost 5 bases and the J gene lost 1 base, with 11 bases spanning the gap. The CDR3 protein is CAISTPQKNTEAFF. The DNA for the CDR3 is TGTGCCATCAGTACGCCACAGAAGAACACTGAAGCTTTCTTT.

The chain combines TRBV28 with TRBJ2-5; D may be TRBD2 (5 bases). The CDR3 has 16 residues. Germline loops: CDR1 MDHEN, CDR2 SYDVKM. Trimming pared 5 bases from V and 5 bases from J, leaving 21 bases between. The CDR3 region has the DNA TGTGCCAGCAGTCGTGAAGTGTACGGGGTGGGGGAGACCCAGTACTTC. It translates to CASSREVYGVGETQYF.

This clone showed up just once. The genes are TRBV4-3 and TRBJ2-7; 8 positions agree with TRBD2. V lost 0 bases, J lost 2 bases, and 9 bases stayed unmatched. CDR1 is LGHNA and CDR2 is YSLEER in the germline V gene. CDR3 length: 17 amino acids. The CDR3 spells CASSQDWRTSPTYEQYF. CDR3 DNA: TGCGCCAGCAGCCAAGATTGGAGGACTAGCCCCACCTACGAGCAGTACTTC.

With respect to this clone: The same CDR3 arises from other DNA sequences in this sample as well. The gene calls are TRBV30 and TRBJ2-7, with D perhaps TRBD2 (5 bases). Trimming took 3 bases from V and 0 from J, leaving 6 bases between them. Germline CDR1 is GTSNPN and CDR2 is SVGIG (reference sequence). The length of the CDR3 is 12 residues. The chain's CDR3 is CAWRRDSYEQYF. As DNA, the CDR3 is TGTGCCTGGAGACGGGACTCCTACGAGCAGTACTTC.